Detailed here is one T cell receptor beta chain. What it binds is not known. A junction boundary mismatches the germline segment, possibly from a read error. Germline loops: CDR1 KGHDR, CDR2 SFDVKD. This CDR3 has 14 residues. The data were produced by immunoSEQ multiplex PCR, yet TCRdb's version contains in-frame clones alone and is incomplete. The table includes roughly 100,000 clones, 93% detected once. The source of the sample is a study of T cell responses to AZD1222 COVID-19 vaccine. Whole-study results and caveats: White British ancestry dominated among donors, who included more females, and clonal diversity was possibly underestimated. Spike-specific TCR breadth and depth were elevated following two AZD1222 doses. The repertoires were collected only after the peak T cell response.

This sample comprised peripheral blood, obtained on day 0 of AZD1222 vaccination. The gene calls are TRBV24-1 and TRBJ2-2; D not certain. The TCR originated in an adult in good health. This CDR3 reads CATSPGANTGELFF. The CDR3 region has the DNA TGTGCCACCAGTCCGGGCGCGAATACCGGGGAGCTGTTTTTT.